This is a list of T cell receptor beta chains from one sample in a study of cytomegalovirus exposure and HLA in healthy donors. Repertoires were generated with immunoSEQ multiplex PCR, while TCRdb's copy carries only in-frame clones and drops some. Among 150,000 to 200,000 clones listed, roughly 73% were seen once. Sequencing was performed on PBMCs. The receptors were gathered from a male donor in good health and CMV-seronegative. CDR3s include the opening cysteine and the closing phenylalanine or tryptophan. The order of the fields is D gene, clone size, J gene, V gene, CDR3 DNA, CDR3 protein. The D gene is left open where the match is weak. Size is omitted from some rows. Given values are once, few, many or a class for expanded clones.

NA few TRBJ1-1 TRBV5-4 TGTGCCAGCAGCTTGGGGTCAGCTGAAGCTTTCTTT CASSLGSAEAFF
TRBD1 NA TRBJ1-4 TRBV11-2 TGTGCCAGCAGCGTAAACAGGGGGCGAGCAACTAATGAAAAACTGTTTTTT CASSVNRGRATNEKLFF
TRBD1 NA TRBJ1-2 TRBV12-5 TGTGCTAGTGGTTTGGCGATGCCGGGACAGGGGGACTACACCTTC CASGLAMPGQGDYTF
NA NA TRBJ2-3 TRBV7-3 TGTGCCAGCAGCCTGCAGGGGGGACGGCCCACAGATACGCAGTATTTT CASSLQGGRPTDTQYF
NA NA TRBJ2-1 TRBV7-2 TGTGCCAGCAGCTTAGCTAGCAAGTATGAGCAGTTCTTC CASSLASKYEQFF
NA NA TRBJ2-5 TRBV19 TGTGCCAGTAGTATAGGCCAGGGAGGAGAGACCCAGTACTTC CASSIGQGGETQYF
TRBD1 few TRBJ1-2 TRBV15 TGTGCCACCAGCAGAGGGGGACAGTCTAACTATGGCTACACCTTC CATSRGGQSNYGYTF
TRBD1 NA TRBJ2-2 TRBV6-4 TGTGCCAGCAGACGACAGGGGAACACCGGGGAGCTGTTTTTT CASRRQGNTGELFF
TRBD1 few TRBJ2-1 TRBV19 TGTGCCAGTAGTATACCGCCCGGGACAGGGGAAGATGAGCAGTTCTTC CASSIPPGTGEDEQFF
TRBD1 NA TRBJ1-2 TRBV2 TGTGCCAGCAGGGCGCAGGGACAGGGTTATGGCTACACCTTC CASRAQGQGYGYTF
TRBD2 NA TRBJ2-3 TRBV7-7 TGTGCCAGCAGCAGAAACCCGGGACTAGCGGGAGGGTCCCCGCGGGGAGATACGCAGTATTTT CASSRNPGLAGGSPRGDTQYF
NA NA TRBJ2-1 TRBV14 TGTGCCAGCAGCCAAGATCTGGGCAGGGTTCCCAATGAGCAGTTCTTC CASSQDLGRVPNEQFF
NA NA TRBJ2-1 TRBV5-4 TGTGCCAGCAGCTTGGGGGGGCCCAAGGAGCAGTTCTTC CASSLGGPKEQFF
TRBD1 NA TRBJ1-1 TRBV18 TGTGCCAGCTCACCACCGACAGGGACGGTGAACACTGAAGCTTTCTTT CASSPPTGTVNTEAFF
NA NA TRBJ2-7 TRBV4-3 TGCGCCAGCAGCCAAGATGTGGGGCAAAGGGAGCAGTACTTC CASSQDVGQREQYF
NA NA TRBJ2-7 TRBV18 TGTGCCAGCTCACCAACCCCTGAGACTAGCTACGAGCAGTACTTC CASSPTPETSYEQYF
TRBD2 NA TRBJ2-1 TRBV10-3 TGTGCCATCAGTGAGAAGGCGGGAGGGCCCCTGCATGAGCAGTTCTTC CAISEKAGGPLHEQFF